This entry is about one T cell receptor beta chain. The antigen remains undetermined. Stated time point: patch test 3, about 24 weeks after DPC sensitization. Indicated treatment: therapeutic diphenylcyclopropenone sensitization with weekly scalp DPC. This record belongs to a study of human T cells and chemical hapten exposure. For the study at large: The study patch tested 0.01% DPC on the upper back and read results at 6 days. TCR yields per sample varied mostly from small pooled library volume differences.

Study-wide points: The formation of large CDR3 similarity clusters by expanded TCRs significantly exceeded that of controls.

TCRdb fed the RACE reads into MiXCR, producing one record per CDR3 protein. The table shows 90,000 to 110,000 distinct CDR3 sequences, with 34% occurring only once. V lost 1 base to trimming and J lost 5 bases; unmatched junction nucleotides: 8. The CDR3 contains 17 residues. Germline V lookup: CDR1 LGHNT, CDR2 FRNRAP. This chain connects TRBV12-5 to TRBJ2-3; the match to TRBD2 covers 11 bases. Sequences were derived from whole blood, sampled in connection with sensitization to the hapten diphenylcyclopropenone (DPC). The source is a man between 40 and 49 years old with alopecia areata. Some clones in this sample may be carry-over from other donors' samples. CDR3 nucleotide sequence: TGTGCTAGTGGTTTGGCGACTAGCGGGGCTTCCCTAGATACGCAGTATTTT. It codes for CASGLATSGASLDTQYF. Full variable domain (remainder filled in from reference TRBV12-5 and TRBJ2-3): DARVTQTPRHKVTEMGQEVTMRCQPILGHNTVFWYRQTMMQGLELLAYFRNRAPLDDSGMPKDRFSAEMPDATLATLKIQPSEPRDSAVYFCASGLATSGASLDTQYFGPGTRLTVL.